Below, 25 T cell receptor beta chains from the same sample are listed, as sequenced in a study of long-term antiretroviral therapy in people with HIV. Running of the v3.0 immunoSEQ assay took place at survey level. TCRdb's table, derived via immunoSEQ multiplex PCR, lists solely in-frame clones and lacks some. The sample lists 25,000 to 30,000 clones, about 80% seen once, with 5.5% in the top ten. The sequenced sample was unsorted PBMCs, obtained 1.1 years before starting antiretroviral therapy. Source of these receptors: a woman aged 25 to 39 with HIV.

The rearrangement joins TRBV29-1 to TRBJ1-1, with 8 bases aligning to TRBD1. The V gene's germline CDR1 is SQVTM and CDR2 ANQGSEA. This CDR3 is built from 12 residues. V was clipped by 4 bases and J by 8 bases; unmatched bases: 6. As DNA, the CDR3 is TGCAGCGTTGCAGGGGGCGCAGCCGAAGCTTTCTTT. This gives the protein CSVAGGAAEAFF.

The gene calls are TRBV5-1 and TRBJ2-7; the match to TRBD1 covers 7 bases. Germline loops: CDR1 SGHRS, CDR2 YFSETQ. J was trimmed by 2 bases and V by 9 bases; bases with no gene match: 8. This CDR3 has 13 residues. As DNA, the CDR3 is TGCGCCAACACAGGGGCCCACCCCTACGAGCAGTACGTC. It translates to CANTGAHPYEQYV.

The gene calls are TRBV2 and TRBJ1-4; the D is unclear. Germline V gene lookup returns CDR1 SNHLY and CDR2 FYNNEI. Trimming took 7 bases from V and 3 from J, leaving 3 bases between them. The length of the CDR3 is 11 residues. CDR3: CASKANEKLFF. The DNA of the CDR3 is TGTGCCAGCAAGGCTAATGAAAAACTGTTTTTT.

This rearrangement joins TRBV25-1 to TRBJ2-2; D is uncertain. V dropped 4 bases and J dropped 3 bases, with 12 bases sitting between them. The CDR3 sequence is 15 residues long. The germline CDR1 and CDR2 sequences are MGHDK and SYGVNS. CDR3 coding DNA: TGTGCCAGCAGTGGGGTCTGGTTGGACACCGGGGAGCTGTTTTTT. Amino acid sequence: CASSGVWLDTGELFF.

This rearrangement joins TRBV7-7 to TRBJ2-6, with TRBD1 identical over 7 bases. Losses at the gene ends were 5 bases for V and 2 bases for J; bases not matched to a gene: 9. This CDR3 region has 17 residues. CDR1 SSHAT and CDR2 FNYEAQ come from the germline V gene (reference sequence). In DNA, the CDR3 is TGTGCCAGCAGCCAGGCAGGGGGAATAACTGGGGCCAACGTCCTGACTTTC. Protein product: CASSQAGGITGANVLTF.

V is TRBV25-1 and J is TRBJ2-4, with 10 bases fitting TRBD1. The CDR3 has 16 residues. Trimming took 3 bases from V and 7 from J; bases not matched to a gene: 9. Germline V gene lookup returns CDR1 MGHDK and CDR2 SYGVNS. The CDR3 DNA is TGTGCCAGCAGTGATCCGACAGGGGGCGTACCGAACATTCAGTACTTC. It codes for CASSDPTGGVPNIQYF.

The chain carries TRBV4-1 and TRBJ2-4; 8 bases map to TRBD1. V gave up 5 bases and J gave up 7 bases; unmatched junction bases: 13. Germline V gene data show CDR1 as MGHRA and CDR2 as YSYEKL. There are 16 residues in the CDR3. This chain's CDR3 is CASSSRQGLGENIQYF. The CDR3 nucleotides read TGCGCCAGCAGCTCACGACAGGGGTTAGGGGAGAACATTCAGTACTTC.

Regarding this clone: The same CDR3 can be traced to other DNA sequences in this sample. The chain's CDR3 is CASSLVGSGANVLTF. The CDR3 coding sequence is TGTGCCAGCAGCTTGGTGGGTAGTGGGGCCAACGTCCTGACTTTC. This sequence joins TRBV5-6 and TRBJ2-6; the D is unclear. This CDR3 region has 15 residues. V was trimmed by 0 bases and J by 3 bases, leaving 7 bases between them. Germline V CDR1 and CDR2: SGHDT, YYEEEE.

This clone has only a few counts. CDR3 region: CASSPVHSSNTGELFF. The CDR3 bases are TGTGCCAGCAGCCCGGTCCACAGTTCGAACACCGGGGAGCTGTTTTTT. The chain couples TRBV7-7 to TRBJ2-2, with D unclear. Trimming left V 5 bases short and J 0 bases short, with 13 bases between. The V gene's germline CDR1 is SSHAT and CDR2 FNYEAQ (reference sequence). This CDR3 contains 16 residues.

V and J are TRBV27 and TRBJ1-6; possibly TRBD1 for D (5 bases). The V and J ends lost 4 bases and 14 bases respectively, with 12 bases between them. This CDR3 comprises 12 residues. The V gene's germline CDR1 is MNHEY and CDR2 SMNVEV (reference sequence). The CDR3 reads CASSSPKGSLHF. The CDR3 nucleotides are TGTGCCAGCAGTTCCCCCAAGGGGTCCCTCCACTTT.

In this sample, this clone turned up once. This chain connects TRBV7-9 to TRBJ2-5; no firm D call. V dropped 5 bases and J dropped 5 bases, with 12 bases sitting between them. Germline CDR1 is SEHNR and CDR2 is FQNEAQ (reference sequence). The CDR3 has 13 residues. The CDR3 DNA follows: TGTGCCAGCAGCGTAAACACGTGGGAGACCCAGTACTTC. Amino acid sequence: CASSVNTWETQYF.

In this sample, this clone turned up a few times. J is TRBJ1-1 and V is TRBV19; 9 bases line up with TRBD1. Germline V gene sequence: CDR1 LNHDA, CDR2 SQIVND (reference sequence). This CDR3 contains 17 residues. Trimming cost V 9 bases and J 3 bases; bases outside gene matches: 17. For the CDR3, the DNA is TGTGCCAGCACGCTCCGGGCTGGGACAGGGACGCACACTGAAGCTTTCTTT. Translating gives CASTLRAGTGTHTEAFF.

The chain couples TRBV5-8 to TRBJ1-2; possible D gene TRBD1, 6 bases. Germline V lookup: CDR1 SGHTS, CDR2 YDEGEE. The CDR3 extends over 14 amino acids. Trimming shortened V by 3 bases and J by 2 bases, and 11 bases separated the two germline ends. DNA of the CDR3: TGTGCCAGCAGCTCACACAGGGTAAACTATGGCTACACCTTC. Protein sequence: CASSSHRVNYGYTF. The full variable domain, with the rest looked up from reference TRBV5-8 and TRBJ1-2, is EAGVTQSPTHLIKTRGQQATLRCSPISGHTSVYWYQQALGLGLQFLLWYDEGEERNRGNFPPRFSGRQFPNYSSELNVNALELEDSALYLCASSSHRVNYGYTFGSGTRLTVV.

The chain uses TRBV6-5 and TRBJ2-2, with D perhaps matching TRBD1 (5 bases). The CDR3 runs to 12 residues. V shed 8 bases and J shed 1 base, with 5 bases lying between them. Germline CDR1 MNHEY, CDR2 SVGAGI. CDR3 sequence: CASQGNTGELFF. CDR3 nucleotide sequence: TGTGCCAGCCAGGGGAACACCGGGGAGCTGTTTTTT.

The chain recombines TRBV6-1 with TRBJ1-5, with 7 bases that match TRBD1. CDR3 size: 13 residues. V lost 7 bases, J lost 4 bases, and 4 bases stayed unmatched. Germline loops: CDR1 MNHNS, CDR2 SASEGT. CDR3 loop: CASTGQPNQPQHF. The CDR3 region has the DNA TGTGCCAGCACGGGACAGCCTAATCAGCCCCAGCATTTT.

The chain combines TRBV5-1 with TRBJ2-6; D gene uncertain. CDR1 and CDR2 (germline): SGHRS, YFSETQ. CDR3 length: 16 amino acids. V dropped 0 bases and J dropped 0 bases, with 7 bases sitting between them. The CDR3 nucleotides read TGCGCCAGCAGCTTGGGTCAATTCTCTGGGGCCAACGTCCTGACTTTC. Its protein is CASSLGQFSGANVLTF.

V usage is TRBV5-3 and J usage is TRBJ2-5; the match to TRBD2 covers 14 bases. TRBV5-3 is sorted into the ORF group, with uncertain function. The junction had 10 bases not matched to a gene; V was cut back by 2 bases and J by 13 bases. This CDR3 has 15 residues. CDR3 amino acids: CARSFCLTSGGASYF. Here the CDR3 DNA reads TGTGCCAGAAGCTTTTGCTTGACTAGCGGGGGGGCCTCGTACTTC.

CDR3 DNA sequence: TGTGCCAGCAGCTGGGGGTACGGAAACACCATATATTTT. This encodes CASSWGYGNTIYF. The rearrangement joins TRBV7-6 to TRBJ1-3; possible D gene TRBD1, 5 bases. The CDR3 extends over 13 amino acids. CDR1 and CDR2 from the germline V gene are SGHVS and FNYEAQ. V lost 4 bases, J lost 4 bases, and 8 bases lay in between.

The V gene is TRBV6-1, the J gene TRBJ2-3, with unresolved D. V was clipped by 4 bases and J by 2 bases, with 13 bases between them. The CDR3 loop spans 15 amino acids. Germline V gene sequence: CDR1 MNHNS, CDR2 SASEGT. The CDR3 bases are TGTGCCAGCAGTGGAGTTACAGTTAACACAGATACGCAGTATTTT. Its protein product is CASSGVTVNTDTQYF.

The chain joins TRBV6-1 to TRBJ1-2; D gene ambiguous. The V end lost 7 bases, the J end lost 3 bases, and 12 bases lay between the germline ends. The germline V gene has CDR1 MNHNS and CDR2 SASEGT. This CDR3 is 13 amino acids long. The DNA of the CDR3 is TGTGCCAGCAAAATCGGGGTGGACTATGGCTACACCTTC. It translates to CASKIGVDYGYTF.

This clone was seen only once. The chain carries TRBV2 and TRBJ2-5; possibly TRBD2 for D (5 bases). The germline V and J ends were trimmed by 6 bases and 2 bases, with 10 bases remaining between them. The CDR3 is 13 residues long. CDR1 and CDR2 from the germline V gene are SNHLY and FYNNEI. CDR3 in DNA: TGTGCCAGCAGCCTGGACTTGCAAGAGACCCAGTACTTC. This translates into CASSLDLQETQYF.

The table lists this clone with a count of one. The chain combines TRBV30 with TRBJ2-3; TRBD2 matches 7 bases. Trimming took 0 bases from V and 0 from J; bases not matched to a gene: 3. Per the germline V gene, CDR1 is GTSNPN and CDR2 is SVGIG (reference sequence). The CDR3 is 15 residues long. The CDR3 DNA follows: TGTGCCTGGAGTGTGGGAGGGACTAGCACAGATACGCAGTATTTT. It codes for CAWSVGGTSTDTQYF.

The V gene is TRBV19, the J gene TRBJ1-2; perhaps TRBD1 as D (6 bases). Trimming stripped 6 bases from V and 2 bases from J, with 13 bases between. This CDR3 is built from 14 residues. Germline values: CDR1 LNHDA, CDR2 SQIVND (reference sequence). The CDR3 DNA follows: TGTGCCAGTAGGTGGGGGGGCGTCAACTATGGCTACACCTTC. It codes for CASRWGGVNYGYTF.

This clone was seen a single time. This chain links TRBV2 with TRBJ1-2; TRBD1 matches 7 bases. CDR1 is SNHLY and CDR2 is FYNNEI in the germline V gene. With V trimmed by 4 bases and J by 4 bases, 9 bases remained unmatched. This CDR3 has 15 residues. The CDR3, as DNA: TGTGCCAGCAGTGGCCCGGGACAGATCGGCTATGGCTACACCTTC. Translating it yields CASSGPGQIGYGYTF.

CDR3 DNA sequence: TGTGCCAGCAGTGATGGGACAACATACGAGCAGTACTTC. Protein product: CASSDGTTYEQYF. The chain is built from TRBV2 and TRBJ2-7, with D perhaps matching TRBD1 (6 bases). The CDR3 consists of 13 residues. V lost 3 bases and J 4 bases, leaving 10 bases between the germline ends. Germline lookup yields CDR1 SNHLY and CDR2 FYNNEI. Drawing the rest from reference TRBV2 and TRBJ2-7, the complete variable domain is EPEVTQTPSHQVTQMGQEVILRCVPISNHLYFYWYRQILGQKVEFLVSFYNNEISEKSEIFDDQFSVERPDGSNFTLKIRSTKLEDSAMYFCASSDGTTYEQYFGPGTRLTVT.